A single sample gave rise to the 11 T cell receptor beta chains below, sequenced in a study of monozygotic twins with inflammatory bowel disease. For each CDR3 protein, TCRdb gives one entry from its re-call of the 5' RACE reads, without DNA. The listing records about 450,000 distinct CDR3 sequences. Material: blood. The receptors come from a human donor with ulcerative colitis or Crohn's disease, or a healthy co-twin of an affected twin (not recorded which).

This chain connects TRBV20-1 to TRBJ2-1. This CDR3 contains 12 residues. Germline V gene sequence: CDR1 DFQATT, CDR2 SNEGSKA (reference sequence). The CDR3 is CSAKRPLNEQFF.

This rearrangement joins TRBV20-1 to TRBJ2-1; absent DNA, TCRdb's TRBD1 call cannot be checked. Germline CDR1 is DFQATT and CDR2 is SNEGSKA (reference sequence). This CDR3 has 16 residues. The CDR3 sequence: CSAENPTRGVYNEQFF.

The chain uses TRBV6-5 and TRBJ2-1. Germline CDR1 reads MNHEY; CDR2 reads SVGAGI. The CDR3 covers 12 residues. The CDR3 loop is CASSSGVNEQFF.

This chain links TRBV7-2 with TRBJ2-1; the TRBD2 assignment by TCRdb is unverifiable without DNA. This CDR3 contains 15 residues. CDR1 and CDR2 (germline): SGHTA, FQGNSA. The CDR3 spells CASSSRGAGVPEQFF.

The rearrangement uses TRBV18 and TRBJ2-7. The CDR3 runs to 12 residues. Germline assignment: CDR1 KGHSH and CDR2 LQKENI. The CDR3 reads CASSPSGGEQYF.

The genes are TRBV28 and TRBJ2-2; there is no DNA to check the TCRdb D call of TRBD1. CDR3 size: 15 residues. Germline lookup yields CDR1 MDHEN and CDR2 SYDVKM. CDR3 sequence: CASSLGGAGTGELFF.

The CDR3 loop is CASSRKRGGVDTEAFF. The genes are TRBV3-1 and TRBJ1-1; the TCRdb call, TRBD1, lacks DNA for checking. This CDR3 is 16 amino acids long. CDR1 and CDR2 (germline): LGHDT, YNNKEL (reference sequence).

The chain recombines TRBV14 with TRBJ2-5; the D call from TCRdb, TRBD1, cannot be confirmed without DNA. The CDR3 has 15 amino acids. The germline V gene encodes CDR1 SGHDN and CDR2 FVKESK. The CDR3 protein is CASSPLLPGQETQYF.

The chain employs TRBV2 and TRBJ1-2; TCRdb's assignment of TRBD1 cannot be checked, as there is no DNA. The CDR3 totals 11 residues. In germline, CDR1 is SNHLY, CDR2 FYNNEI. The CDR3 here is CASSSRGGYTF.

The chain carries TRBV19 and TRBJ1-5; TCRdb gives TRBD1 as the D gene, but with no DNA this cannot be confirmed. The CDR3 spans 15 residues. CDR1 and CDR2 from the germline V gene are LNHDA and SQIVND (reference sequence). CDR3 residues: CASRELDREDQPQHF.

The chain is built from TRBV12-3 or TRBV12-4 and TRBJ2-1; the TCRdb D gene call, TRBD1, has no DNA to confirm it. CDR3 length: 14 residues. CDR3 protein: CASLSDRFGNEQFF.